This T cell receptor beta chain was found in a study of monozygotic twins with cystic fibrosis. Findings and limits, study-wide: Co-twins had the most similar V usage for 13 of 16 pairs, J for 8. Monozygotic CF twins shared more identical nucleotide clonotypes than unrelated patients. In this small cohort, shared CDR3 numbers showed no association with age, concordance or disease severity.

This clone occurred once. The target antigen is unknown. TCRdb's copy holds only in-frame clones and misses some; the assay was immunoSEQ multiplex PCR. Among nearly 25,000 clones listed, under 95% were seen once. CDR3 length: 12 amino acids. Trimming removed 4 bases from V and 1 base from J, with 7 bases in between. From germline, CDR1 is SQVTM and CDR2 ANQGSEA. The sample taken for sequencing was blood. The V gene is TRBV29-1, the J gene TRBJ1-1; no clear D gene. The origin of this receptor is a girl aged 2 to 9 with cystic fibrosis. The CDR3 nucleotides read TGCAGCGTTGGGGAGCAGAACACTGAAGCTTTCTTT. Translation gives CSVGEQNTEAFF.